A single sample gave rise to the 10 T cell receptor beta chains below, sequenced in a study of shared clonotypes between healthy human individuals. Sequenced by immunoSEQ multiplex PCR; TCRdb stores in-frame clones only, minus some. The table has approximately 2,000,000 clones, approximately 92% seen once. The naive CD8 subset, CD45RO-negative cells positively selected for CCR7, excluded terminally differentiated effector memory CD45RA+ cells. Sequencing was done on a sample of naive CD8+ T cells from PBMCs. All receptors derive from a man aged 18 to 29 in good health. Some clones in this sample may be carry-over from other donors' samples.

The count of this clone is one. This rearrangement joins TRBV11-2 to TRBJ2-3, with 8 bases fitting TRBD2. The CDR3 loop spans 15 amino acids. Germline-derived CDR1 and CDR2 are SGHAT and FQNNGV. V lost 1 base, J lost 2 bases, and 2 bases stayed unmatched. As DNA, the CDR3 is TGTGCCAGCAGCTTAGCACTAGCGGCCACAGATACGCAGTATTTT. It is translated as CASSLALAATDTQYF.

The chain joins TRBV7-2 to TRBJ2-7; TRBD2 aligns across 7 bases. Germline loops: CDR1 SGHTA, CDR2 FQGNSA. V trimming: 4 bases; J trimming: 6 bases; junction bases outside the gene matches: 6. This CDR3 region has 13 residues. CDR3 nucleotides: TGTGCCAGCAGCTGGACTAGTTCGTCCGAGCAGTACTTC. Its protein is CASSWTSSSEQYF.

The chain combines TRBV5-5 with TRBJ2-1; either TRBD1 or TRBD2 may supply D (5 bases each). V was clipped by 6 bases and J by 2 bases, with 15 bases between them. The CDR3 extends over 15 amino acids. Germline CDR1 is SGHKS and CDR2 is YYEKEE (reference sequence). The CDR3 spells CASTLGETPYNEQFF. The CDR3 DNA follows: TGTGCCAGCACCCTGGGGGAGACCCCCTACAATGAGCAGTTCTTC.

The chain recombines TRBV7-8 with TRBJ2-7; no definite D call. In germline, CDR1 is SGHVS, CDR2 FQNEAQ. The length of the CDR3 is 13 residues. Trimming cost V 2 bases and J 2 bases, with 7 bases left between them. The CDR3 is CASSLSSPYEQYF. The CDR3 coding sequence is TGTGCCAGCAGCTTAAGTAGCCCCTACGAGCAGTACTTC. The full variable domain, with the rest looked up from reference TRBV7-8 and TRBJ2-7, is GAGVSQSPRYKVAKRGQDVALRCDPISGHVSLFWYQQALGQGPEFLTYFQNEAQLDKSGLPSDRFFAERPEGSVSTLKIQRTQQEDSAVYLCASSLSSPYEQYFGPGTRLTVT.

As to this clone: Other DNA sequences in the same sample also yield this CDR3. The rearrangement joins TRBV7-2 to TRBJ1-3; D is perhaps TRBD1 (6 bases). The CDR3 loop spans 15 amino acids. Germline CDR1 is SGHTA and CDR2 is FQGNSA. V was cut by 1 base and J by 2 bases, with 9 bases left in between. The CDR3 sequence: CASSLGAGAGNTIYF. The CDR3 DNA reads as TGTGCCAGCAGCTTAGGGGCAGGGGCTGGAAACACCATATATTTT.

This clone has only one observation. This chain joins TRBV5-1 and TRBJ2-5; tentatively, D is TRBD1 (5 bases). The CDR3 runs to 17 residues. Germline V gene lookup returns CDR1 SGHRS and CDR2 YFSETQ. Trimming removed 4 bases at V and 3 bases at J, with 22 bases between. This chain's CDR3 is CASSPKRWQGGEETQYF. The CDR3 bases are TGCGCCAGCAGCCCGAAACGATGGCAGGGTGGGGAAGAGACCCAGTACTTC.

V is TRBV28 and J is TRBJ2-2, with a possible D match to TRBD1 (6 bases). Germline V gene lookup returns CDR1 MDHEN and CDR2 SYDVKM. The CDR3 spans 15 residues. Trimming took off 5 bases at V and 1 base at J, with 11 bases between the two ends. CDR3 nucleotide sequence: TGTGCCAGCAGTGACACAGGGATGAACACCGGGGAGCTGTTTTTT. Its protein is CASSDTGMNTGELFF.

The CDR3 spells CASSLEGTGYTEAFF. The CDR3 DNA is TGTGCCAGCAGCTTAGAAGGGACAGGGTACACTGAAGCTTTCTTT. The rearrangement links TRBV7-8 to TRBJ1-1, with 9 bases matching TRBD1. This CDR3 is 15 amino acids long. Losses at the gene ends were 1 base for V and 3 bases for J; bases not matched to a gene: 3. Germline loops: CDR1 SGHVS, CDR2 FQNEAQ. Full variable domain (missing parts from reference TRBV7-8 and TRBJ1-1): GAGVSQSPRYKVAKRGQDVALRCDPISGHVSLFWYQQALGQGPEFLTYFQNEAQLDKSGLPSDRFFAERPEGSVSTLKIQRTQQEDSAVYLCASSLEGTGYTEAFFGQGTRLTVV.

The chain employs TRBV27 and TRBJ1-1, with D tentatively TRBD1 (6 bases). With 5 bases removed from V and 10 bases from J, the gap between germline ends came to 35 bases. CDR1 and CDR2 from the germline V gene are MNHEY and SMNVEV (reference sequence). The CDR3 loop spans 19 amino acids. Here the CDR3 reads CASSDRDMRIGVAVQVAFF. The CDR3 DNA reads as TGTGCCAGCAGTGACCGGGACATGCGGATTGGTGTGGCAGTCCAGGTAGCTTTCTTT.

This chain uses TRBV29-1 with TRBJ2-1; D is perhaps TRBD2 (6 bases). Germline V gene data show CDR1 as SQVTM and CDR2 as ANQGSEA. The V end lost 7 bases, the J end lost 10 bases, and 17 bases lay between the germline ends. The CDR3 is 12 residues long. The CDR3 DNA reads as TGCAGCGGGAGGGACGGGAGCGGAGAGCAGTTCTTC. Residues: CSGRDGSGEQFF.